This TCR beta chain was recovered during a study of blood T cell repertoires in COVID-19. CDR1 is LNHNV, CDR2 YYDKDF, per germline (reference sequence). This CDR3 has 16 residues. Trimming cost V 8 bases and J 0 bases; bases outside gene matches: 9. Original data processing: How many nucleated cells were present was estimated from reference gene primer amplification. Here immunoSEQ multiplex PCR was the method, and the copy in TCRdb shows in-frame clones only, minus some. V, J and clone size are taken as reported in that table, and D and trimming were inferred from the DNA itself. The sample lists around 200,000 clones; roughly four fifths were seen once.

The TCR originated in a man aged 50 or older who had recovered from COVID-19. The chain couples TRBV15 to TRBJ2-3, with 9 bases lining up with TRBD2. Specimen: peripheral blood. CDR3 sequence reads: CATGGGRATSTDTQYF. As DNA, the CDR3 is TGTGCCACCGGAGGCGGGAGGGCCACCAGCACAGATACGCAGTATTTT.